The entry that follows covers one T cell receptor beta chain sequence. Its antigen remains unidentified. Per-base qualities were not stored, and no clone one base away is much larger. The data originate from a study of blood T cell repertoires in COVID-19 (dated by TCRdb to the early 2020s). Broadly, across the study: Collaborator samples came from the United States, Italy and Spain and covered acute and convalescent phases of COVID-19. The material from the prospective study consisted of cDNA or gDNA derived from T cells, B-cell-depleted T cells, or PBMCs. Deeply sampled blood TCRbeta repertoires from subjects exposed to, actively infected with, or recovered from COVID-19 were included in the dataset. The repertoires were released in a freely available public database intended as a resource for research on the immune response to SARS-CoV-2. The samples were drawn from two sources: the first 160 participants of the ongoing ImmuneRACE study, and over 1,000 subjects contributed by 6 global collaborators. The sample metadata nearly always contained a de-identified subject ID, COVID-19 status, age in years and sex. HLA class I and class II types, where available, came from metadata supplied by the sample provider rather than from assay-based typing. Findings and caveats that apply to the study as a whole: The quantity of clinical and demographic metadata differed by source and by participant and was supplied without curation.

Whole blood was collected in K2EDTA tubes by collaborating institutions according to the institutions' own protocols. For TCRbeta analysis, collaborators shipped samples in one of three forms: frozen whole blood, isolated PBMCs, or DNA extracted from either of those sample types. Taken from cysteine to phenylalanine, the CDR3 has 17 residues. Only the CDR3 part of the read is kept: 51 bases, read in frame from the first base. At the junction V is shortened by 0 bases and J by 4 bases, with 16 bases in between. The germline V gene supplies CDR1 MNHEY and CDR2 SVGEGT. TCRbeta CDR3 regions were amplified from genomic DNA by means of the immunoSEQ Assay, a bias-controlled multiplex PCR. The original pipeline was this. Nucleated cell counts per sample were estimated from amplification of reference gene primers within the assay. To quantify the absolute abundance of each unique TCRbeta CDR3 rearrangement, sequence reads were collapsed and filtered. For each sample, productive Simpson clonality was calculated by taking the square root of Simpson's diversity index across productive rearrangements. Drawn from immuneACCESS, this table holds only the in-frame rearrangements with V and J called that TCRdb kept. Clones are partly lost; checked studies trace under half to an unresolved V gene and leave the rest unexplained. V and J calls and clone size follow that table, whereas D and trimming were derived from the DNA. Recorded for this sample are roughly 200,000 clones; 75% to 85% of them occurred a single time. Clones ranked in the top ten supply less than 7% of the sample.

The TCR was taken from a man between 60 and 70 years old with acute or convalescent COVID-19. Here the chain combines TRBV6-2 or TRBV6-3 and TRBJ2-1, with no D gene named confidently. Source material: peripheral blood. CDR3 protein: CASSYSIVVIGYNEQFF. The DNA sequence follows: TGTGCCAGCAGTTACTCGATAGTGGTAATCGGGTACAATGAGCAGTTCTTC.